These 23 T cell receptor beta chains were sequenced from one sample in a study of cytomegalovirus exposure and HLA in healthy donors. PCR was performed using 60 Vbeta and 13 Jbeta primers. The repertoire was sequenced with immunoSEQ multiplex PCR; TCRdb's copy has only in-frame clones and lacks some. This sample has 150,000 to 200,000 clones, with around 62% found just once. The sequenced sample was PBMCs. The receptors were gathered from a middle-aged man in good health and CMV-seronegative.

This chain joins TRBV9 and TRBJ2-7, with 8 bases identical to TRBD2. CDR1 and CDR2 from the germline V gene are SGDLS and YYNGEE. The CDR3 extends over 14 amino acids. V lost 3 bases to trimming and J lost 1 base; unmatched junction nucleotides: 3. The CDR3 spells CASSAAGASYEQYF. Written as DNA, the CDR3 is TGTGCCAGCAGCGCAGCGGGAGCTTCCTACGAGCAGTACTTC.

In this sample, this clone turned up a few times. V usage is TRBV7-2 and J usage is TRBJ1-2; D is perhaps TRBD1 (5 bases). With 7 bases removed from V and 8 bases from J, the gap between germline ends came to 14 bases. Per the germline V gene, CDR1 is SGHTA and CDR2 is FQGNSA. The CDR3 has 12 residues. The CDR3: CASTSRAGGYTF. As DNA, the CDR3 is TGTGCCAGCACCTCAAGGGCAGGGGGCTACACCTTC.

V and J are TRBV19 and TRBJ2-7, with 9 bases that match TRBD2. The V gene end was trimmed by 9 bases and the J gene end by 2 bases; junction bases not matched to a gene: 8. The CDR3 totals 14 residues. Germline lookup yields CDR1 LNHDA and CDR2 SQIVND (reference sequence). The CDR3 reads CASRTTSGTYEQYF. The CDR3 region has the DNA TGTGCCAGCAGGACGACTAGCGGAACCTACGAGCAGTACTTC.

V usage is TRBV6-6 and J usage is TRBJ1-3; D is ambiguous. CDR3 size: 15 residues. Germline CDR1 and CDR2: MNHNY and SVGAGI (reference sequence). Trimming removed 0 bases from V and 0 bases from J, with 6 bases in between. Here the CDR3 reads CASSYSSVSGNTIYF. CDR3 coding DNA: TGTGCCAGCAGTTACTCGTCCGTCTCTGGAAACACCATATATTTT.

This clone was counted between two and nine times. The CDR3 is CASSRQRGAGELFF. The CDR3 nucleotides read TGTGCCAGCAGCCGCCAGCGGGGGGCCGGGGAGCTGTTTTTT. The chain joins TRBV11-2 to TRBJ2-2; TRBD2 matches 9 bases. After removal of 5 bases from V and 6 bases from J, the junction contained 4 bases not matched to a gene. The V gene's germline CDR1 is SGHAT and CDR2 FQNNGV. CDR3 length: 14 residues.

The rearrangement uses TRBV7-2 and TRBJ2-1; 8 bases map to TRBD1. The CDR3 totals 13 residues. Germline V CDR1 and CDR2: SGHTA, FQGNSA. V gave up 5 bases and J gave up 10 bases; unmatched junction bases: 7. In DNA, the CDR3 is TGTGCCAGCAGCCCCCAGGGGGCTAACGAGCAGTTCTTC. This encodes CASSPQGANEQFF.

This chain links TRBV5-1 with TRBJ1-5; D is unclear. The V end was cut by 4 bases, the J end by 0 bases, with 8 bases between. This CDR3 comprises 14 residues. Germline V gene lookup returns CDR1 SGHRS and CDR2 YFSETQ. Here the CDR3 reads CASSPAGSNQPQHF. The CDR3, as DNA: TGCGCCAGCAGCCCGGCGGGTAGCAATCAGCCCCAGCATTTT.

CDR3 sequence: CASSQVAGGSGGYTF. In nucleotides, the CDR3 is TGCGCCAGCAGCCAAGTCGCAGGGGGGAGTGGTGGCTACACCTTC. This chain connects TRBV4-1 to TRBJ1-2; 7 bases match TRBD1. CDR1 and CDR2 from the germline V gene are MGHRA and YSYEKL. V lost 1 base, J lost 7 bases, and 9 bases stayed unmatched. This CDR3 has 15 residues.

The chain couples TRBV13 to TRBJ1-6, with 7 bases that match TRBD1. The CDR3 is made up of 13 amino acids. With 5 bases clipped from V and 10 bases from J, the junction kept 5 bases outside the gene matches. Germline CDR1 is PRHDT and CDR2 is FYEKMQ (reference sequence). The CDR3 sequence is CASSRTGESPLHF. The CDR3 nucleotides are TGTGCCAGCAGCAGAACAGGGGAATCACCCCTCCACTTT.

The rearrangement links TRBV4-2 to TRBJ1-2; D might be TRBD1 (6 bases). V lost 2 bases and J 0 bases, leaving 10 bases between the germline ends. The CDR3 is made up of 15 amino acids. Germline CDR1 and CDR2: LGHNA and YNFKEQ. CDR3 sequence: CASSQRTEANYGYTF. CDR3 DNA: TGTGCCAGCAGCCAACGGACAGAGGCTAACTATGGCTACACCTTC.

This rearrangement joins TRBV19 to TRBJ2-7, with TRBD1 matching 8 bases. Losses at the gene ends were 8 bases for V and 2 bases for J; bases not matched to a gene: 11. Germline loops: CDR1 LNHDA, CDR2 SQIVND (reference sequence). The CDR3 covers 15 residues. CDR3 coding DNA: TGTGCCAGTCGAACGACCGGGACAGGAGCCTACGAGCAGTACTTC. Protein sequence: CASRTTGTGAYEQYF.

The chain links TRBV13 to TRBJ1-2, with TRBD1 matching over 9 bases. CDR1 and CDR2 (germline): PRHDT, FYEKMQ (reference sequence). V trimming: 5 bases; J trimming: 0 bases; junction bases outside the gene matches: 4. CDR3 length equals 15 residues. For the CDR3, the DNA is TGTGCCAGCAGCCCCCGACAGGGGGCTAACTATGGCTACACCTTC. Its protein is CASSPRQGANYGYTF. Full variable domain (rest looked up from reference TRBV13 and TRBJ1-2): AAGVIQSPRHLIKEKRETATLKCYPIPRHDTVYWYQQGPGQDPQFLISFYEKMQSDKGSIPDRFSAQQFSDYHSELNMSSLELGDSALYFCASSPRQGANYGYTFGSGTRLTVV.

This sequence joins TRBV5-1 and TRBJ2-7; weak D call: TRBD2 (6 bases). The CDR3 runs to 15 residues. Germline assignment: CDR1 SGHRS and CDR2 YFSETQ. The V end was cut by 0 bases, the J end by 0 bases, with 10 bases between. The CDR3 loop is CASSLGGGDSYEQYF. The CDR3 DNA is TGCGCCAGCAGCTTGGGGGGAGGTGACTCCTACGAGCAGTACTTC.

The CDR3 bases are TGTGCCAGCAGCTTATCCGCGGGGCTGAGGGATGAGCAGTTCTTC. This encodes CASSLSAGLRDEQFF. The chain links TRBV7-9 to TRBJ2-1, with D maybe TRBD2 (6 bases). The CDR3 loop spans 15 amino acids. V was pared by 2 bases and J by 8 bases, with 16 bases between. The germline V gene encodes CDR1 SEHNR and CDR2 FQNEAQ (reference sequence).

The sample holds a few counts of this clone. The CDR3 loop is CASSPKEVLNEQFF. CDR3 DNA: TGTGCCAGCAGCCCCAAGGAGGTCCTCAATGAGCAGTTCTTC. The rearrangement links TRBV7-2 to TRBJ2-1; maybe TRBD2 (5 bases). Trimming removed 5 bases at V and 6 bases at J, with 14 bases between. Germline values: CDR1 SGHTA, CDR2 FQGNSA. This CDR3 is 14 amino acids long.

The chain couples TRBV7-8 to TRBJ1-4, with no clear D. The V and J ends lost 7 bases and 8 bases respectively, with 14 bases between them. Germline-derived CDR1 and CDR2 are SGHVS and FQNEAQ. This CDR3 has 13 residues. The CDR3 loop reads CASTPLVEEKLFF. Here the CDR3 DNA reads TGTGCCAGCACCCCACTGGTAGAAGAAAAACTGTTTTTT.

Here the CDR3 reads CASSPGQGGTDTQYF. For the CDR3, the DNA is TGTGCCAGCTCACCAGGACAGGGGGGCACAGATACGCAGTATTTT. The rearrangement links TRBV18 to TRBJ2-3; 10 bases align to TRBD1. The V and J ends lost 2 bases and 1 base, in that order; junction bases with no gene match: 0. This CDR3 is built from 15 residues. Germline-derived CDR1 and CDR2 are KGHSH and LQKENI.

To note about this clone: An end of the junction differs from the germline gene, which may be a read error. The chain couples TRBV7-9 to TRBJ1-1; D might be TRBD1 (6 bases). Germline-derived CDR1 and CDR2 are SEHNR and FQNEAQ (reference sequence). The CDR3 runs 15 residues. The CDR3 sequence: CSSSSIGGRDTEAFF. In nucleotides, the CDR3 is TGTTCCAGCAGCTCAATAGGGGGTCGTGACACTGAAGCTTTCTTT.

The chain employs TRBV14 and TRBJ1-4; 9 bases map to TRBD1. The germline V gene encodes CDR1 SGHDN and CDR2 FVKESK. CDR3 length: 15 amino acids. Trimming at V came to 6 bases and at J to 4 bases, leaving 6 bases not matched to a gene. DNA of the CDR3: TGTGCCAGCAGTCTACAGGGGGCAGTTAATGAAAAACTGTTTTTT. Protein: CASSLQGAVNEKLFF.

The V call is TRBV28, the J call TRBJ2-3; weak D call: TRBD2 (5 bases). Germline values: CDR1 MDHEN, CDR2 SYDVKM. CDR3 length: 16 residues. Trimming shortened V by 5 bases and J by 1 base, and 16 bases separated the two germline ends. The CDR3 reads CASSASDYLRTDTQYF. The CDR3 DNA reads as TGTGCCAGCAGTGCCTCCGACTACCTTCGCACAGATACGCAGTATTTT.

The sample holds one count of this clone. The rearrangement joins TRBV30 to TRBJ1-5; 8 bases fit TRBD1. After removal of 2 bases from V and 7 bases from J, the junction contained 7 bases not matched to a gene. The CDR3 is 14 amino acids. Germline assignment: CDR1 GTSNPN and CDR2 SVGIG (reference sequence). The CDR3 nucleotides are TGTGCCTGGAGTTCTGACAGGGGTGTGCAGCCCCAGCATTTT. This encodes CAWSSDRGVQPQHF.

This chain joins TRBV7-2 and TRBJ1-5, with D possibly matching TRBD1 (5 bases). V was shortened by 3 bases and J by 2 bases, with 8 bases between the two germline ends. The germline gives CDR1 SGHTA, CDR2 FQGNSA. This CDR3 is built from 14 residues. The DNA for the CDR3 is TGTGCCAGCAGCTTTCAGGGTGGCAATCAGCCCCAGCATTTT. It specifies CASSFQGGNQPQHF. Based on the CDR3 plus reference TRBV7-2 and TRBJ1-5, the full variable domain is GAGVSQSPSNKVTEKGKDVELRCDPISGHTALYWYRQSLGQGLEFLIYFQGNSAPDKSGLPSDRFSAERTGGSVSTLTIQRTQQEDSAVYLCASSFQGGNQPQHFGDGTRLSIL.

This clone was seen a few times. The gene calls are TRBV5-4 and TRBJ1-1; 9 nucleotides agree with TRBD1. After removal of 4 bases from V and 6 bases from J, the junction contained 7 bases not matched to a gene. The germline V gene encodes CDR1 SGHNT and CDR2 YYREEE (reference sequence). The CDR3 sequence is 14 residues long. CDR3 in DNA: TGTGCCAGCAGCCCCCGGGACAGGGCTGCTGAAGCTTTCTTT. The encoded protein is CASSPRDRAAEAFF.